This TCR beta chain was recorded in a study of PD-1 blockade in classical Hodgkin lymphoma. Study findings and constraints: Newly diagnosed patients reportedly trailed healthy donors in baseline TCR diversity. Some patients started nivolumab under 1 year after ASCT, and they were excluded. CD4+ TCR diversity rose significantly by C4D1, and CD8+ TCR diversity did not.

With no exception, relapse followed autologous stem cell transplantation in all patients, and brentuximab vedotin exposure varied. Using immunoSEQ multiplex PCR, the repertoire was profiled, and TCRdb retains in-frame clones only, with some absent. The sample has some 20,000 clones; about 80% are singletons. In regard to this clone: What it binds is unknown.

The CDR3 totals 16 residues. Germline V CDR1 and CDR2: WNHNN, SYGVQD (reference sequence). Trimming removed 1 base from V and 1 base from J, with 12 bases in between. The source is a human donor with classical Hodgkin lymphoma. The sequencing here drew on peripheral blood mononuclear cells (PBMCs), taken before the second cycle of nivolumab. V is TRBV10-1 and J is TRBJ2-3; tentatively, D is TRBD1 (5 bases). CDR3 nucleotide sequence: TGCGCCAGCAGTGAGTACCCCTTACAGGGCACAGATACGCAGTATTTT. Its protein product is CASSEYPLQGTDTQYF.